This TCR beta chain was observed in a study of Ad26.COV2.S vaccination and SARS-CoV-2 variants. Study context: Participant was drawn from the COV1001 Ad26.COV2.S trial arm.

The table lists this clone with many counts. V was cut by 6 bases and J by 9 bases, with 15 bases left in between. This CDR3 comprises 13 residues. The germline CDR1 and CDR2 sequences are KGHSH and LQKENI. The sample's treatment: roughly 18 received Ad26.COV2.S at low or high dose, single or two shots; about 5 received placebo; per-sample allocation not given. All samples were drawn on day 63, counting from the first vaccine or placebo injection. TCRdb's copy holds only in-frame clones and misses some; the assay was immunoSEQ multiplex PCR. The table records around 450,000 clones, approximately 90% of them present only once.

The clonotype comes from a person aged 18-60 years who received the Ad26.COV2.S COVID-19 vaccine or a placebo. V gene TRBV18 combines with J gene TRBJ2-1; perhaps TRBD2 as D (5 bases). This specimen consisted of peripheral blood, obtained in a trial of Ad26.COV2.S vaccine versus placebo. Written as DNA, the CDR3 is TGTGCCAGCTCCCGCATACTAGTTGCTGAGCAGTTCTTC. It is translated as CASSRILVAEQFF.